The 31 T cell receptor beta chains below come from one sample, sequenced in a study of T cell responses to AZD1222 COVID-19 vaccine. Clones were sequenced by immunoSEQ multiplex PCR, and TCRdb holds only the in-frame ones, with some missing. The sample has about 150,000 clones, 90% seen once. The specimen was peripheral blood, collected on day 0 of AZD1222 vaccination. The receptors shown here come from an adult in good health.

CDR3 in amino acids: CASSWEAGTYEQYF. CDR3 DNA sequence: TGTGCCAGCAGCTGGGAGGCGGGAACCTACGAGCAGTACTTC. The gene calls are TRBV7-6 and TRBJ2-7; maybe TRBD2 (6 bases). CDR3 size: 14 residues. V was pared by 4 bases and J by 2 bases, with 12 bases between. CDR1 and CDR2 from the germline V gene are SGHVS and FNYEAQ. The variable domain in full, with the rest retrieved from reference TRBV7-6 and TRBJ2-7, is GAGVSQSPRYKVTKRGQDVALRCDPISGHVSLYWYRQALGQGPEFLTYFNYEAQQDKSGLPNDRFSAERPEGSISTLTIQRTEQRDSAMYRCASSWEAGTYEQYFGPGTRLTVT.

The rearrangement joins TRBV6-5 to TRBJ2-7; D is perhaps TRBD1 or TRBD2 (5 bases each). Trimming removed 0 bases at V and 3 bases at J, with 15 bases between. The germline V gene has CDR1 MNHEY and CDR2 SVGAGI. This CDR3 has 16 amino acids. Written as DNA, the CDR3 is TGTGCCAGCAGTTACTCGTCCGGGACGGGCAACTACGAGCAGTACTTC. It codes for CASSYSSGTGNYEQYF.

This rearrangement joins TRBV27 to TRBJ2-2, with D hard to call. Looked up from germline, CDR1 is MNHEY and CDR2 is SMNVEV (reference sequence). With 6 bases removed from V and 2 bases from J, the gap between germline ends came to 7 bases. The CDR3 is 13 amino acids. In DNA, the CDR3 is TGTGCCAGCAGCCTTACAAACACCGGGGAGCTGTTTTTT. Translated, it gives CASSLTNTGELFF.

The gene calls are TRBV27 and TRBJ2-1, with a weak D call TRBD2 (6 bases). The CDR3 runs 16 residues. CDR1 is MNHEY and CDR2 is SMNVEV in the germline V gene (reference sequence). Trimming took off 2 bases at V and 4 bases at J, with 15 bases between the two ends. CDR3 protein: CASSLPGTGDYNEQFF. In DNA form, the CDR3 reads TGTGCCAGCAGTTTACCCGGGACGGGAGATTACAATGAGCAGTTCTTC.

The J gene is TRBJ2-1, the V gene TRBV28; TRBD2 aligns across 15 bases. J lost 0 bases, V lost 6 bases, and 6 bases had no gene match. CDR3 size: 18 residues. The V gene's germline CDR1 is MDHEN and CDR2 SYDVKM. CDR3 bases: TGTGCCAGCAGCCCCGGACTAGCGGGAGGGAGCTCCTACAATGAGCAGTTCTTC. Translating gives CASSPGLAGGSSYNEQFF.

The V and J genes are TRBV28 and TRBJ1-6, with D possibly TRBD1 on 5 matching bases. Germline V gene sequence: CDR1 MDHEN, CDR2 SYDVKM. The V end was cut by 9 bases, the J end by 7 bases, with 13 bases between. The CDR3 sequence is 13 residues long. CDR3 DNA: TGTGCCAGTAGGGTGGGGGTGAATTCACCCCTCCACTTT. It translates to CASRVGVNSPLHF.

The chain recombines TRBV19 with TRBJ1-5, with TRBD1 identical over 7 bases. The germline V gene has CDR1 LNHDA and CDR2 SQIVND (reference sequence). This CDR3 comprises 14 residues. The V gene end was trimmed by 5 bases and the J gene end by 5 bases; junction bases not matched to a gene: 6. The CDR3 loop is CASSPGGDYQPQHF. The CDR3 DNA reads as TGTGCCAGTAGTCCAGGGGGTGACTATCAGCCCCAGCATTTT.

The rearrangement links TRBV11-3 to TRBJ2-1, with 15 nucleotides matching TRBD2. Germline-derived CDR1 and CDR2 are SGHNT and YENEEA. This CDR3 is built from 16 residues. The V gene end was trimmed by 5 bases and the J gene end by 8 bases; junction bases not matched to a gene: 7. CDR3 DNA: TGTGCCAGCAGCCCCGGGACTAGCGGGAGGTGGGATGAGCAGTTCTTC. This sequence encodes CASSPGTSGRWDEQFF.

V gene TRBV7-2 combines with J gene TRBJ2-7, with 12 bases fitting TRBD2. The V and J ends lost 5 bases and 4 bases, in that order; junction bases with no gene match: 6. Per germline, CDR1 SGHTA and CDR2 FQGNSA. The CDR3 runs 15 residues. CDR3 amino acids: CASSNILAGGYEQYF. Written as DNA, the CDR3 is TGTGCCAGCAGCAATATACTAGCGGGAGGTTACGAGCAGTACTTC.

This chain connects TRBV7-6 to TRBJ2-2, with D perhaps TRBD2 (5 bases). The germline V gene has CDR1 SGHVS and CDR2 FNYEAQ. The CDR3 has 17 residues. Trimming pared 4 bases from V and 2 bases from J, leaving 17 bases between. CDR3: CASSSQNGLHNTGELFF. In DNA form, the CDR3 reads TGTGCCAGCAGCTCTCAGAATGGACTCCATAACACCGGGGAGCTGTTTTTT.

V is TRBV7-9 and J is TRBJ1-2; possibly TRBD1 for D (5 bases). Germline V lookup: CDR1 SEHNR, CDR2 FQNEAQ (reference sequence). The length of the CDR3 is 18 residues. The germline V and J ends were trimmed by 2 bases and 0 bases, with 19 bases remaining between them. CDR3 residues: CASSLMFRQPISNYGYTF. The CDR3 region has the DNA TGTGCCAGCAGCTTAATGTTTAGACAGCCGATCTCTAACTATGGCTACACCTTC.

This chain uses TRBV18 with TRBJ1-1, with D maybe TRBD1 (5 bases). V shed 1 base and J shed 0 bases, with 9 bases lying between them. Germline lookup yields CDR1 KGHSH and CDR2 LQKENI. CDR3 length: 15 amino acids. The CDR3 DNA reads TGTGCCAGCTCACCACAACGACAGATGAACACTGAAGCTTTCTTT. Translating gives CASSPQRQMNTEAFF.

V and J are TRBV5-4 and TRBJ2-5, with TRBD2 matching 10 bases. The CDR3 is 17 residues long. V was clipped by 1 base and J by 5 bases; unmatched bases: 11. CDR1 SGHNT and CDR2 YYREEE come from the germline V gene (reference sequence). The CDR3 spells CASSLPRSGRAGETQYF. As DNA, the CDR3 is TGTGCCAGCAGCTTGCCAAGAAGCGGGAGGGCCGGGGAGACCCAGTACTTC.

In DNA form, the CDR3 reads TGTGCCAGCAGAATACAGGGTTATGAGACCCAGTACTTC. This gives the protein CASRIQGYETQYF. The V and J genes are TRBV12-3 or TRBV12-4 and TRBJ2-5, with D possibly being TRBD1 (6 bases). The V end was cut by 6 bases, the J end by 5 bases, with 13 bases between. This CDR3 contains 13 residues.

This sequence joins TRBV28 and TRBJ1-2, with unresolved D. The CDR3 contains 12 residues. V shed 8 bases and J shed 4 bases, with 11 bases lying between them. The germline gives CDR1 MDHEN, CDR2 SYDVKM. This CDR3 is CASYSVAYGYTF. The CDR3 coding sequence is TGTGCCAGCTACAGTGTTGCCTATGGCTACACCTTC.

This clone was detected only a few times. The chain uses TRBV6-6 and TRBJ2-7; 8 nucleotides align to TRBD1. Trimming removed 6 bases from V and 5 bases from J; junction bases left unmatched: 12. CDR1 and CDR2 from the germline V gene are MNHNY and SVGAGI (reference sequence). The CDR3 extends over 15 amino acids. The CDR3 loop reads CASSPNGQGDNEQYF. The CDR3, as DNA: TGTGCCAGCAGCCCAAACGGACAGGGAGACAACGAGCAGTACTTC.

This chain joins TRBV19 and TRBJ1-6; 9 nucleotides align to TRBD1. CDR3 length equals 14 residues. Per germline, CDR1 LNHDA and CDR2 SQIVND (reference sequence). Trimming at V came to 6 bases and at J to 10 bases, leaving 7 bases not matched to a gene. CDR3 nucleotides: TGTGCCAGTAGATCCGAGACAGGGGGATCACCCCTCCACTTT. As protein: CASRSETGGSPLHF.

The genes are TRBV5-1 and TRBJ1-6; D is possibly TRBD1 (5 bases). The CDR3 spans 16 residues. Between the trimmed V and J ends, which lost 1 base and 7 bases, there was a span of 15 bases. From germline, CDR1 is SGHRS and CDR2 YFSETQ. The CDR3 loop is CASSLPTAGENSPLHF. CDR3 coding DNA: TGCGCCAGCAGCTTGCCGACCGCGGGGGAGAATTCACCCCTCCACTTT.

The count of this clone is one. The CDR3 sequence: CASSSPALLYTGKTQYF. The CDR3 DNA follows: TGTGCCAGCAGTTCACCCGCCCTACTCTACACCGGGAAGACCCAGTACTTC. The rearrangement joins TRBV28 to TRBJ2-5; TRBD2 might be the D (5 bases). The CDR3 length is 17 residues. Trimming pared 4 bases from V and 6 bases from J, leaving 24 bases between. Germline lookup yields CDR1 MDHEN and CDR2 SYDVKM.

The CDR3 DNA reads TGTGCCAGCAGTTTGGACAGGGAAGGGAACGACGAGCAGTACTTC. Amino acid sequence: CASSLDREGNDEQYF. The chain couples TRBV28 to TRBJ2-7; 8 nucleotides align to TRBD1. J gave up 5 bases and V 3 bases, and 9 bases lay outside the gene matches. Germline values: CDR1 MDHEN, CDR2 SYDVKM. This CDR3 has 15 residues.

This clone appeared a single time. V is TRBV27 and J is TRBJ2-1; D might be TRBD2 (6 bases). V was shortened by 5 bases and J by 4 bases, with 12 bases between the two germline ends. This CDR3 has 14 residues. Germline CDR1 is MNHEY and CDR2 is SMNVEV (reference sequence). DNA of the CDR3: TGTGCCAGCAGTGCCGGGAGTGCATACAATGAGCAGTTCTTC. This encodes CASSAGSAYNEQFF.

The chain employs TRBV19 and TRBJ1-2; the D gene is possibly TRBD1 (5 bases). The CDR3 runs 14 residues. Germline values: CDR1 LNHDA, CDR2 SQIVND (reference sequence). The V and J ends lost 8 bases and 8 bases respectively, with 21 bases between them. The CDR3 loop is CASRSRDRPGGYTF. The CDR3 DNA reads TGTGCCAGTCGATCAAGGGACCGCCCGGGGGGCTACACCTTC.

V and J are TRBV5-4 and TRBJ2-6; the match to TRBD2 covers 7 bases. The V gene's germline CDR1 is SGHNT and CDR2 YYREEE (reference sequence). The ends lost 4 bases at V and 2 bases at J; junction bases unmatched: 9. The CDR3 is made up of 17 amino acids. The CDR3 sequence: CASSHGRGRAGANVLTF. The CDR3 DNA reads TGTGCCAGCAGCCATGGACGGGGGAGGGCTGGGGCCAACGTCCTGACTTTC.

The chain is built from TRBV27 and TRBJ1-4; D might be TRBD1 (6 bases). CDR1 and CDR2 from the germline V gene are MNHEY and SMNVEV (reference sequence). CDR3 length: 16 residues. V was pared by 5 bases and J by 0 bases, with 13 bases between. CDR3 bases: TGTGCCAGCAGTCCAAGGACAGTTACAACTAATGAAAAACTGTTTTTT. Translating gives CASSPRTVTTNEKLFF.

The chain is built from TRBV5-1 and TRBJ2-1; TRBD2 aligns across 8 bases. From germline, CDR1 is SGHRS and CDR2 YFSETQ. J lost 3 bases, V lost 4 bases, and 6 bases had no gene match. The CDR3 loop spans 15 amino acids. CDR3 sequence reads: CASSLVAGGYNEQFF. CDR3 nucleotide sequence: TGCGCCAGCAGCCTCGTCGCGGGAGGCTACAATGAGCAGTTCTTC.

The rearrangement links TRBV24-1 to TRBJ2-1, with 8 bases that match TRBD1. The length of the CDR3 is 14 residues. The V and J ends lost 2 bases and 9 bases, in that order; junction bases with no gene match: 5. Germline CDR1 and CDR2: KGHDR and SFDVKD. The CDR3 region has the DNA TGTGCCACCAGTGATTATGACAGGGGAGGTGAGCAGTTCTTC. The encoded protein is CATSDYDRGGEQFF.

The table lists this clone with a few counts. The chain links TRBV30 to TRBJ2-4, with TRBD2 matching 9 bases. CDR3 length: 17 residues. V lost 2 bases, J lost 4 bases, and 12 bases stayed unmatched. The germline V gene has CDR1 GTSNPN and CDR2 SVGIG (reference sequence). The CDR3 region has the DNA TGTGCCTGGAGTCCCCCCCTATCTAGCGGGATAAAAAACATTCAGTACTTC. This sequence encodes CAWSPPLSSGIKNIQYF.

This chain links TRBV3-1 (or the pseudogene TRBV3-2) with TRBJ1-1; D unclear. The CDR3 covers 15 residues. V lost 1 base to trimming and J lost 8 bases, with 17 bases between them. CDR1 and CDR2 (germline): LGHDT, YNNKEL (reference sequence). The CDR3 bases are TGTGCCAGCAGCCAAGGGCTCTCAGTCCTCGGCGAAGCTTTCTTT. It encodes CASSQGLSVLGEAFF.

The chain has TRBV19 and TRBJ1-5, with 7 bases lining up with TRBD1. The CDR3 length is 16 residues. Looked up from germline, CDR1 is LNHDA and CDR2 is SQIVND (reference sequence). J was trimmed by 6 bases and V by 5 bases; bases with no gene match: 13. The CDR3 sequence is CASSSAARGSAQPQHF. CDR3 nucleotides: TGTGCCAGTAGTTCGGCGGCCAGGGGGTCGGCTCAGCCCCAGCATTTT.

The J gene is TRBJ1-2, the V gene TRBV12-3 or TRBV12-4; no clear D gene. The V end was cut by 1 base, the J end by 0 bases, with 3 bases between. The CDR3 has 13 amino acids. The CDR3 DNA is TGTGCCAGCAGTTTAGACACTAACTATGGCTACACCTTC. Translated: CASSLDTNYGYTF.

The chain uses TRBV28 and TRBJ1-4; D gene ambiguous. V gave up 2 bases and J gave up 8 bases, with 18 bases separating them. The CDR3 runs 16 residues. Per the germline V gene, CDR1 is MDHEN and CDR2 is SYDVKM. The CDR3 DNA reads as TGTGCCAGCAGTTTACTGTTTGGACTCAAAGAAGAAAAACTGTTTTTT. Encoded protein: CASSLLFGLKEEKLFF.